This TCR beta chain originates from a study of OX40 agonist ivuxolimab in advanced cancers. Study-level information: Intravenous ivuxolimab at 0.01 to 10 mg/kg was given to patients every 2 weeks.

Some clones are missing from TCRdb's copy, which holds only in-frame ones; the method was immunoSEQ multiplex PCR. The repertoire has roughly 50,000 clones, roughly 90% of them found once; the top ten carry around 10%. V lost 0 bases and J lost 3, with 6 bases in between. This CDR3 is 13 amino acids long. CDR1 is SGHAT, CDR2 FQNNGV, per germline. The chain employs TRBV11-2 and TRBJ2-7; D is ambiguous. This sequence originates from an adult with an advanced solid tumor such as melanoma, head and neck, liver or kidney cancer. The sample in question was CD4+ or CD8+ T cells sorted from blood, obtained in a trial of the OX40 agonist ivuxolimab. The CDR3 DNA sequence: TGTGCCAGCAGCTTAGAAGGCTACTACGAGCAGTACTTC. Protein product: CASSLEGYYEQYF.